This entry describes one T cell receptor (beta chain). Its antigen is not identified. A much larger clone is a single base away; this may be a read error. TCR beta cDNA came from roughly 0.45 ug total RNA, primed with a constant-region primer. It was through three nested multiplex PCR rounds of slightly modified ARM-PCR that TCR beta libraries arose. One entry per CDR3 protein results from TCRdb running MiXCR on the multiplex PCR reads. The table records about 84,000 distinct CDR3 sequences, over 60% of them present only once. The sample belongs to a study of tumor-infiltrating lymphocytes in primary liver carcinoma. Study-wide results and limits: Significantly greater top-250-clone fractions characterized tumors relative to blood (p = 0.039).

Scientists recovered RNA and DNA together from around 18-30 mg of unsorted bulk tissue. Surgeons resected the patients' primary liver carcinomas. This clonotype was sampled from a man between 35 and 55 years old with primary liver carcinoma and hepatitis B virus infection. Material for sequencing was liver tumor tissue from sampling region 1. Documented subset: tumor region T1, superior pole.

DNA for the CDR3: TGTGCCAGGAGTACCCCGACAGGGGGCCATCAGCCCCAGCATTTT. Translated, it gives CARSTPTGGHQPQHF. The gene calls are TRBV28 and TRBJ1-5; 10 bases match TRBD1. The germline gives CDR1 MDHEN, CDR2 SYDVKM. V lost 9 bases to trimming and J lost 5 bases; unmatched junction nucleotides: 10. The length of the CDR3 is 15 residues.